The 31 T cell receptor beta chains reported below all come from one sample, sequenced in a study of human T cells and chemical hapten exposure. Stated time point: patch test 3, about 24 weeks after DPC sensitization. Treatment noted: therapeutic diphenylcyclopropenone sensitization with weekly scalp DPC. TCRdb reanalysed the RACE reads using MiXCR and keeps one entry per CDR3 protein. The sample has approximately 160,000 distinct CDR3 sequences; 28% are singletons. The specimen was whole blood, collected in connection with sensitization to the hapten diphenylcyclopropenone (DPC). All receptors derive from a woman in her late teens or twenties with alopecia areata. Some clones in this sample may be carry-over from other donors' samples.

This clonotype was counted only a few times. V and J are TRBV6-2 or TRBV6-3 and TRBJ2-5; TRBD2 agrees at 7 bases. Germline-derived CDR1 and CDR2 are MNHEY and SVGEGT. The CDR3 length is 15 residues. The J segment lost 4 bases and the V segment lost 2 bases, leaving 7 bases of the junction unmatched. In DNA form, the CDR3 reads TGTGCCAGCAGTTACCTGGAGACTAGCTCAGAGACCCAGTACTTC. This encodes CASSYLETSSETQYF.

This clonotype appeared once. The rearrangement links TRBV7-2 to TRBJ2-3; D is unclear. Germline CDR1 is SGHTA and CDR2 is FQGNSA. Trimming pared 1 base from V and 5 bases from J, leaving 13 bases between. The CDR3 contains 15 residues. The CDR3 protein is CASSLESAPGDTQYF. CDR3 bases: TGTGCCAGCAGCTTAGAGTCGGCTCCCGGAGATACGCAGTATTTT.

This clonotype has a count of ten or more. The rearrangement uses TRBV9 and TRBJ2-1, with D possibly matching TRBD2 (5 bases). The V gene's germline CDR1 is SGDLS and CDR2 YYNGEE. This CDR3 region has 14 residues. V lost 2 bases, J lost 7 bases, and 13 bases lay in between. The CDR3 bases are TGTGCCAGCAGCGTCTGGGCGGGTTGGAATGAGCAGTTCTTC. As protein: CASSVWAGWNEQFF.

This clonotype occurred a few times. V is TRBV7-9 and J is TRBJ2-3; maybe TRBD1 (6 bases). Deletions cut 5 bases from V and 7 bases from J, with 22 bases between. CDR1 is SEHNR and CDR2 is FQNEAQ in the germline V gene (reference sequence). The CDR3 extends over 16 amino acids. The CDR3 nucleotides are TGTGCCAGCAGCCCCGCACCCTCACAGGGCAGGAATACGCAGTATTTT. Its translation: CASSPAPSQGRNTQYF.

The chain couples TRBV5-1 to TRBJ1-1, with 7 bases that match TRBD1. CDR1 is SGHRS and CDR2 is YFSETQ in the germline V gene. The V segment lost 4 bases and the J segment 2 bases; nucleotides outside the gene matches: 2. The CDR3 runs 13 residues. The CDR3 region has the DNA TGCGCCAGCAGCGGGACAGATAACACTGAAGCTTTCTTT. Translating it yields CASSGTDNTEAFF.

The rearrangement links TRBV4-2 to TRBJ2-3; D is unclear. V was shortened by 4 bases and J by 3 bases, with 11 bases between the two germline ends. CDR1 LGHNA and CDR2 YNFKEQ come from the germline V gene. There are 14 residues in the CDR3. CDR3 coding DNA: TGTGCCAGCAGCCTCCACGCGGCGACAGATACGCAGTATTTT. This encodes CASSLHAATDTQYF.

The chain's CDR3 is CASSLPYRGVREKLFF. DNA for the CDR3: TGCGCCAGCAGCTTACCCTACAGGGGTGTAAGAGAAAAACTGTTTTTT. This sequence joins TRBV5-1 and TRBJ1-4; 7 bases align to TRBD1. Per germline, CDR1 SGHRS and CDR2 YFSETQ. This CDR3 is 16 amino acids long. With V trimmed by 2 bases and J by 8 bases, 12 bases remained unmatched.

The rearrangement uses TRBV29-1 and TRBJ2-7; D is unclear. The CDR3 covers 11 residues. Per the germline V gene, CDR1 is SQVTM and CDR2 is ANQGSEA. Deletions cut 7 bases from V and 4 bases from J, with 11 bases between. CDR3 protein: CSGTDGYEQYF. CDR3 coding DNA: TGCAGCGGCACGGACGGTTACGAGCAGTACTTC.

This clonotype was recorded a few times. V and J are TRBV7-3 and TRBJ1-2; maybe TRBD1 (5 bases). Trimming removed 1 base at V and 4 bases at J, with 7 bases between. This CDR3 is built from 13 residues. The V gene's germline CDR1 is SGHTA and CDR2 FQGTGA. The CDR3 spells CASSLRQSYGYTF. The CDR3 DNA reads as TGTGCCAGCAGCTTAAGACAGAGCTATGGCTACACCTTC.

V is TRBV9 and J is TRBJ2-1; TRBD2 aligns across 7 bases. Germline V gives CDR1 SGDLS, CDR2 YYNGEE. There are 16 residues in the CDR3. V lost 0 bases to trimming and J lost 7 bases; unmatched junction nucleotides: 10. CDR3 DNA sequence: TGTGCCAGCAGCGTAGGTCCAGCGGGGCAGGAGAATGAGCAGTTCTTC. Residues: CASSVGPAGQENEQFF.

V and J are TRBV2 and TRBJ2-3, with TRBD1 identical over 8 bases. CDR3 length equals 13 residues. The ends lost 5 bases at V and 4 bases at J; junction bases unmatched: 2. Germline assignment: CDR1 SNHLY and CDR2 FYNNEI. CDR3 in DNA: TGTGCCAGCAGTTTACAGGGGGCAGATACGCAGTATTTT. Amino acid sequence: CASSLQGADTQYF. The whole variable domain, filled in from reference TRBV2 and TRBJ2-3, reads EPEVTQTPSHQVTQMGQEVILRCVPISNHLYFYWYRQILGQKVEFLVSFYNNEISEKSEIFDDQFSVERPDGSNFTLKIRSTKLEDSAMYFCASSLQGADTQYFGPGTRLTVL.

The DNA of the CDR3 is TGTGCCGCCGCATTGGGGACTAACTTCACAGATACGCAGTATTTT. Translated, it gives CAAALGTNFTDTQYF. V is TRBV24-1 and J is TRBJ2-3; 7 nucleotides agree with TRBD2. Germline assignment: CDR1 KGHDR and CDR2 SFDVKD. CDR3 length equals 15 residues. Trimming removed 12 bases from V and 2 bases from J; junction bases left unmatched: 13.

The V and J genes are TRBV7-2 and TRBJ2-1, with D perhaps TRBD1 or TRBD2 (5 bases each). The CDR3 has 12 amino acids. Trimming took off 4 bases at V and 6 bases at J, with 7 bases between the two ends. Germline values: CDR1 SGHTA, CDR2 FQGNSA. The CDR3 loop reads CASSSGPNEQFF. The CDR3 coding sequence is TGTGCCAGCAGCTCGGGGCCCAATGAGCAGTTCTTC. Full variable domain (outside the CDR3, taken from reference TRBV7-2 and TRBJ2-1): GAGVSQSPSNKVTEKGKDVELRCDPISGHTALYWYRQSLGQGLEFLIYFQGNSAPDKSGLPSDRFSAERTGGSVSTLTIQRTQQEDSAVYLCASSSGPNEQFFGPGTRLTVL.

The V and J genes are TRBV21-1 and TRBJ2-4; no DNA check was done on the table's D call, TRBD2. TRBV21-1 is a pseudogene. The CDR3 has 17 amino acids. The CDR3, as DNA: TGTGCCAGCAGCAAAACCTGGACTACCCCATCTGGTAACATTCAGTACTTC. It is translated as CASSKTWTTPSGNIQYF.

Note on this clonotype: At one boundary the junction diverges from the germline segment, which might be a read error. This chain joins TRBV2 and TRBJ1-5, with TRBD1 as a possible D gene (6 bases). The germline V gene encodes CDR1 SNHLY and CDR2 FYNNEI. CDR3 length: 15 amino acids. CDR3 protein: CVSSPDRFSNQPQHF. CDR3 sequence (DNA): TGTGTCAGCAGCCCTGACAGGTTTAGCAATCAGCCCCAGCATTTT.

The chain is built from TRBV12-3 or TRBV12-4 and TRBJ2-7, with D hard to call. The CDR3 spans 13 residues. Trimming removed 6 bases from V and 2 bases from J, with 11 bases in between. The CDR3 sequence is CASRSTIAYEQYF. In nucleotides, the CDR3 is TGTGCCAGCAGGTCCACCATTGCCTACGAGCAGTACTTC.

The chain couples TRBV3-2 to TRBJ2-7; the table names TRBD2, a call not compared with the DNA. TRBV3-2 is annotated as a pseudogene. The length of the CDR3 is 17 residues. CDR3: CASSQGRRTSGHYEQYF. The CDR3, as DNA: TGTGCCAGCAGCCAAGGCCGGAGGACTAGCGGGCACTACGAGCAGTACTTC.

The CDR3 region has the DNA TGTGCCAGTAGTATCCTAGCGGGGGGCTCCTACGAGCAGTACTTC. It codes for CASSILAGGSYEQYF. This chain joins TRBV19 and TRBJ2-7; 11 bases fit TRBD2. CDR3 length: 15 amino acids. Losses at the gene ends were 3 bases for V and 0 bases for J; bases not matched to a gene: 1. CDR1 LNHDA and CDR2 SQIVND come from the germline V gene (reference sequence).

The CDR3, as DNA: TGTGCCAGCAGTGAAGTGGGCAGGGGCTCCTACAATGAGCAGTTCTTC. It codes for CASSEVGRGSYNEQFF. This chain joins TRBV2 and TRBJ2-1, with a weak D call TRBD1 (6 bases). The ends were cut back, 1 base at V and 0 bases at J, with 10 bases in the middle. CDR1 is SNHLY and CDR2 is FYNNEI in the germline V gene. The CDR3 extends over 16 amino acids.

This clonotype was detected ten times or more. A read error may account for a junction end that differs from germline. The chain joins TRBV7-9 to TRBJ2-7, with D hard to call. CDR3 length equals 8 residues. The germline V gene encodes CDR1 SEHNR and CDR2 FQNEAQ (reference sequence). CDR3 sequence: CASSKGNF. In DNA form, the CDR3 reads TGTGCCAGCAGCAAAGGGAACTTC.

This clonotype appeared once. The chain is built from TRBV15 and TRBJ2-3; D remains unclear. V was shortened by 0 bases and J by 6 bases, with 13 bases between the two germline ends. The CDR3 is 15 amino acids. Germline CDR1 is LNHNV and CDR2 is YYDKDF (reference sequence). CDR3 loop: CATSRDPLASDTQYF. CDR3 in DNA: TGTGCCACCAGCAGAGATCCCTTGGCCTCGGATACGCAGTATTTT. The variable domain in full, completed from reference TRBV15 and TRBJ2-3, reads DAMVIQNPRYQVTQFGKPVTLSCSQTLNHNVMYWYQQKSSQAPKLLFHYYDKDFNNEADTPDNFQSRRPNTSFCFLDIRSPGLGDTAMYLCATSRDPLASDTQYFGPGTRLTVL.

This clonotype was observed a handful of times. The gene calls are TRBV25-1 and TRBJ1-2, with D unclear. The CDR3 length is 13 residues. Germline-derived CDR1 and CDR2 are MGHDK and SYGVNS. V was pared by 4 bases and J by 5 bases, with 11 bases between. CDR3 amino acids: CASSVRTDYGYTF. The CDR3 DNA reads as TGTGCCAGCAGTGTTAGGACGGATTATGGCTACACCTTC.

This clonotype was detected a few times. The rearrangement links TRBV24-1 to TRBJ2-3; no clear D gene. Trimming took 2 bases from V and 4 from J, leaving 6 bases between them. The germline V gene encodes CDR1 KGHDR and CDR2 SFDVKD. The CDR3 is 13 amino acids. In DNA, the CDR3 is TGTGCCACCAGTGATTCCCCGTCAGATACGCAGTATTTT. It yields the protein CATSDSPSDTQYF.

This chain joins TRBV6-5 and TRBJ2-6; unclear D gene. V dropped 6 bases and J dropped 4 bases, with 13 bases sitting between them. Per the germline V gene, CDR1 is MNHEY and CDR2 is SVGAGI. The CDR3 is 15 residues long. CDR3 region: CASRTPGTGANVLTF. The CDR3 DNA reads TGTGCCAGCAGGACACCAGGCACAGGGGCCAACGTCCTGACTTTC.

A few counts support this clonotype. The V gene is TRBV7-9, the J gene TRBJ2-1; D may be TRBD1 (6 bases). This CDR3 region has 15 residues. Germline V gene data show CDR1 as SEHNR and CDR2 as FQNEAQ (reference sequence). The germline V and J ends were trimmed by 5 bases and 8 bases, with 19 bases remaining between them. The CDR3, as DNA: TGTGCCAGCAGCCCGAGGACAGTCACGGGCGATGAGCAGTTCTTC. It encodes CASSPRTVTGDEQFF.

There are a few counts of this clonotype. This chain joins TRBV29-1 and TRBJ1-1, with TRBD1 matching over 9 bases. The CDR3 totals 12 residues. Looked up from germline, CDR1 is SQVTM and CDR2 is ANQGSEA. V lost 6 bases, J lost 7 bases, and 6 bases stayed unmatched. This chain's CDR3 is CSVRTGVGEAFF. As DNA, the CDR3 is TGCAGCGTGAGGACAGGGGTAGGTGAAGCTTTCTTT.

A few counts support this clonotype. This chain joins TRBV9 and TRBJ2-7; TRBD1 might be the D (6 bases). The CDR3 runs to 16 residues. V gave up 4 bases and J gave up 3 bases, with 20 bases separating them. Germline-derived CDR1 and CDR2 are SGDLS and YYNGEE. In nucleotides, the CDR3 is TGTGCCAGCAGCAAAAGCACAGGGAACAACTACTACGAGCAGTACTTC. The encoded protein is CASSKSTGNNYYEQYF. Complete variable domain (other parts from reference TRBV9 and TRBJ2-7): DSGVTQTPKHLITATGQRVTLRCSPRSGDLSVYWYQQSLDQGLQFLIQYYNGEERAKGNILERFSAQQFPDLHSELNLSSLELGDSALYFCASSKSTGNNYYEQYFGPGTRLTVT.

This clonotype has at least ten counts. The chain uses TRBV6-5 and TRBJ2-5, with D maybe TRBD2 (5 bases). This CDR3 contains 16 residues. Germline V gene sequence: CDR1 MNHEY, CDR2 SVGAGI. The ends were cut back, 1 base at V and 5 bases at J, with 17 bases in the middle. Here the CDR3 reads CASSYYGREFGETQYF. The DNA of the CDR3 is TGTGCCAGCAGTTACTACGGACGGGAATTTGGGGAGACCCAGTACTTC.

This clonotype was seen more than once but under ten times. V and J are TRBV5-1 and TRBJ2-7; either TRBD1 or TRBD2 may fit D (5 bases each). V was cut by 2 bases and J by 7 bases, with 13 bases left in between. The CDR3 runs to 13 residues. The germline V gene encodes CDR1 SGHRS and CDR2 YFSETQ. The CDR3 loop reads CASSFGGVGEQYF. The DNA for the CDR3 is TGCGCCAGCAGCTTTGGGGGAGTCGGGGAGCAGTACTTC.

The CDR3 bases are TGCAGTGCTAAGCGGGGTAATGAGCAGTTCTTC. Its translation is CSAKRGNEQFF. The gene calls are TRBV20-1 and TRBJ2-1, with 7 positions matching TRBD2. The V segment lost 4 bases and the J segment 7 bases; nucleotides outside the gene matches: 1. The CDR3 spans 11 residues. Germline CDR1 reads DFQATT; CDR2 reads SNEGSKA (reference sequence).

V gene TRBV11-1 combines with J gene TRBJ2-7, with TRBD2 matching 8 bases. Germline V gene sequence: CDR1 SGHAT, CDR2 FQDESV (reference sequence). The CDR3 has 15 residues. V was clipped by 2 bases and J by 0 bases; unmatched bases: 3. Here the CDR3 reads CASSLTSGLSYEQYF. The DNA of the CDR3 is TGTGCCAGCAGCTTAACTAGCGGACTCTCCTACGAGCAGTACTTC. The variable domain in full, completed from reference TRBV11-1 and TRBJ2-7, reads EAEVAQSPRYKITEKSQAVAFWCDPISGHATLYWYRQILGQGPELLVQFQDESVVDDSQLPKDRFSAERLKGVDSTLKIQPAELGDSAMYLCASSLTSGLSYEQYFGPGTRLTVT.